Below, one T cell receptor (beta chain) is given with its context. This clonotype was counted once. Its antigen is unknown. The input lacks base qualities; no much larger clone sits a single base away. A single read is weak support. The trim is 0 bases for V and 0 bases for J, with a gap of 12 bases between the germline ends. The CDR3 spans 16 residues, from the cysteine through the phenylalanine. Just the 48-base CDR3 DNA is kept, in frame starting at base 1. Taken from the germline V gene, the CDR1 and CDR2 loops are LGHNA and YSLEER. These data come from a study of CD8 T cells in Susac syndrome (dated by TCRdb to between 2018 and 2021). For the wider study: The study used repertoire sequencing to test whether antigen drove CD8+ T cell activation and differentiation in Susac syndrome. Paper-wide results and their limitations: The TCR sequencing and HLA analysis was acknowledged to have included a relatively small number of individuals.

Peripheral blood CD8+ and CD4+ T cells from healthy donors, Susac syndrome patients and multiple sclerosis patients were profiled using high-throughput TCR beta sequencing. Healthy donors were age- and sex-matched controls. Bulk CD8+ and CD4+ T cells were purified by magnetic negative isolation, while CD8+ TEMRA cells were enriched using FACS. Blood was drawn into EDTA tubes, processed within 24 hours, and PBMCs were isolated by density gradient centrifugation. PBMCs intended for TCR sequencing were frozen in liquid nitrogen and were later thawed in a 37 degrees C water bath. The sorted or isolated CD4+, CD8+ and CD8+ TEMRA cells had a purity of 90% or higher. RNA was extracted using the RNeasy kit, and about 0.45 to 1 ug of the RNA was reverse transcribed with random hexamers. The immunoSEQ multiplex PCR assay, which covers 54 Vbeta and 13 Jbeta segments, was used to amplify TCR beta CDR3 regions. PCR amplification bias was corrected by using a synthetic template baseline for primer optimization and computational correction. In the authors' own workflow: Reads were annotated to V, D and J genes according to IMGT and were analyzed with immunoSEQ Analyzer, with only productive sequences retained. Clonality was computed as one minus Shannon entropy normalized by log2 of the number of productive unique sequences. For each patient and control, public and private clones were evaluated among the 100 most prevalent clones. A clone was defined as Susac-specific if it was absent from the healthy and MS cohorts, from about 1,100 published viral clones and from other ImmuneACCESS disease sequences. Using fastp at Q25 and MiXCR, TCRdb reprocessed the public reads and kept productive beta chains. Entries are consolidated by CDR3 protein sequence, retaining the most common genes and DNA. V and J calls and clone size were set by TCRdb, not the authors. This sample lists around 200,000 distinct CDR3 sequences; 90% to 95% were detected once. Around 0.1% of the sample is taken by the ten largest.

The sequenced material came from CD4+ T cells from PBMCs. The chain links TRBV4-3 with TRBJ2-7; no D gene call is confident. The TCR was taken from a human donor in good health. Read as DNA, the sequence is TGCGCCAGCAGCCAAGATCTTGGCACAAGCTCCTACGAGCAGTACTTC. This translates into CASSQDLGTSSYEQYF.